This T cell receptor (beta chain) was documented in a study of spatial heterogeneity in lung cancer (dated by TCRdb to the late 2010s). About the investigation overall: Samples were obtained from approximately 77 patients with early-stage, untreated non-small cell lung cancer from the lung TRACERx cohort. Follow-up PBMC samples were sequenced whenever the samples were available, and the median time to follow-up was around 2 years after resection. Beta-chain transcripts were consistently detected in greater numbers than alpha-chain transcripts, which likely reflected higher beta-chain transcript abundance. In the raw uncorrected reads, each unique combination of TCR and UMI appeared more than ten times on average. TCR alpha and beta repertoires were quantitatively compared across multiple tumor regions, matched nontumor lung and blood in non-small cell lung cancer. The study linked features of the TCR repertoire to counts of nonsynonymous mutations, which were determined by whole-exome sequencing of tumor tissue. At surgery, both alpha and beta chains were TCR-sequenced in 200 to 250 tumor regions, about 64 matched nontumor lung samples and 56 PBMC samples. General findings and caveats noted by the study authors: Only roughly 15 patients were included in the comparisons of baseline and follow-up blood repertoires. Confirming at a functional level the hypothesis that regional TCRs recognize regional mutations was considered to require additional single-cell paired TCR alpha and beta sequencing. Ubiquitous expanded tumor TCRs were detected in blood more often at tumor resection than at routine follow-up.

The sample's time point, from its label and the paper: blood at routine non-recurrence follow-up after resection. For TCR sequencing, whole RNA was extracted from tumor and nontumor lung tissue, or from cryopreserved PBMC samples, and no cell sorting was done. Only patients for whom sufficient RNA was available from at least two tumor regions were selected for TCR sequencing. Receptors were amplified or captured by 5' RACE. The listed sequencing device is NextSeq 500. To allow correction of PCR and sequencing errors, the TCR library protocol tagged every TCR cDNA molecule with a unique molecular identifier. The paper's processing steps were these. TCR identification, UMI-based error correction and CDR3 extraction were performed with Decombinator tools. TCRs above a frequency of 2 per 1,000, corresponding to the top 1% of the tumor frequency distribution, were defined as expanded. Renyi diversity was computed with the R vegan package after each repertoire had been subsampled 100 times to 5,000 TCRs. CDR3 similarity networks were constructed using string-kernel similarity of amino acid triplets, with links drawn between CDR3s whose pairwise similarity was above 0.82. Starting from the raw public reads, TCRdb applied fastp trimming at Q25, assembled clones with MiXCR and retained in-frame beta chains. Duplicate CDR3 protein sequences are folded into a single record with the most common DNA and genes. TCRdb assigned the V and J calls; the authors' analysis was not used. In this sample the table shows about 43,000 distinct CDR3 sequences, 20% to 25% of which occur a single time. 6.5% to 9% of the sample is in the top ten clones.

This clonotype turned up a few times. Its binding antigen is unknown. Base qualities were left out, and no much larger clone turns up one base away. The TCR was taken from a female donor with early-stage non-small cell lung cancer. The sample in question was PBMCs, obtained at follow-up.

DNA sequence: TGCAGCGTTGAACTCGACAGGCCAACGCAGTATTTT. It specifies CSVELDRPTQYF. The chain couples TRBV29-1 to TRBJ2-3; possibly the D gene is TRBD1, per 6 matching bases. Trimming removed 2 bases from V and 9 bases from J, leaving 12 bases between the germline ends. Its CDR3 holds 12 amino acids, cysteine through phenylalanine. Only the CDR3 region is kept as DNA, spanning 36 bases read in frame from base 1. Reading the germline V gene gives CDR1 SQVTM and CDR2 ANQGSEA.